Listed below are T cell receptor beta chains from one sample, sequenced in a study of blood T cell repertoires in COVID-19. The method was immunoSEQ multiplex PCR; TCRdb's version includes in-frame clones alone and lacks a portion of them. The sample carries 95,000 to 150,000 clones, around nine tenths recorded once. Sequences were obtained from peripheral blood. The receptor source for this set is a man in his forties or fifties with acute or convalescent COVID-19. CDR3s include the opening cysteine and the closing phenylalanine or tryptophan. The D gene is left open where the match is weak. Where a row states a size, it is once, few, many or the class of an expanded clone; other rows omit it.

J gene	V gene	D gene	clone size	CDR3 protein	CDR3 DNA
TRBJ2-1	TRBV27	TRBD1	NA	CASGWDSNNEQFF	TGTGCCAGCGGGTGGGACAGCAACAATGAGCAGTTCTTC
TRBJ2-2	TRBV10-1	TRBD2	NA	CASSGFRLAGDERSTGELFF	TGCGCCAGCAGTGGATTTCGGCTAGCGGGAGACGAACGGAGCACCGGGGAGCTGTTTTTT
TRBJ2-1	TRBV24-1	TRBD1	NA	CATSDLQPGQGNEQFF	TGTGCCACCAGTGATTTACAACCGGGACAGGGTAATGAGCAGTTCTTC
TRBJ2-3	TRBV5-1	NA	NA	CASSPGTVTYTDTQYF	TGCGCCAGCAGCCCAGGAACGGTCACCTACACAGATACGCAGTATTTT
TRBJ1-3	TRBV18	TRBD1	NA	CASSSFGQGAGNTIYF	TGTGCCAGCTCCTCCTTCGGACAGGGGGCTGGAAACACCATATATTTT
TRBJ2-3	TRBV30	NA	NA	CAWSVSPDTQYF	TGTGCCTGGAGTGTTTCTCCGGATACGCAGTATTTT
TRBJ1-4	TRBV20-1	TRBD1	once	CSASDPGQRNEKLFF	TGCAGTGCTAGTGACCCGGGACAGCGTAATGAAAAACTGTTTTTT
TRBJ1-5	TRBV6-5	NA	once	CASSYSGGNQPQHF	TGTGCCAGCAGTTACTCAGGGGGCAATCAGCCCCAGCATTTT
TRBJ1-6	TRBV9	TRBD1	NA	CASSVDRGRGSSPLHF	TGTGCCAGCAGCGTAGACAGGGGGCGAGGTTCATCACCCCTCCACTTT
TRBJ1-2	TRBV6-2/TRBV6-3	NA	NA	CASSWAGHGYTF	TGTGCCAGCAGTTGGGCAGGTCATGGCTACACCTTC
TRBJ2-5	TRBV5-4	TRBD2	NA	CASSLGTSGVETQYF	TGTGCCAGCAGCTTGGGGACTAGCGGGGTTGAGACCCAGTACTTC
TRBJ2-2	TRBV5-5	TRBD2	NA	CASSYGTSGRNTGELFF	TGTGCCAGCAGCTATGGGACTAGCGGGAGGAACACCGGGGAGCTGTTTTTT
TRBJ1-1	TRBV9	NA	NA	CASSVGGSDLQNTEAFF	TGTGCCAGCAGCGTCGGGGGAAGTGACCTACAGAACACTGAAGCTTTCTTT
TRBJ2-1	TRBV6-5	NA	NA	CASSYSGVWDNEQFF	TGTGCCAGCAGTTACTCGGGAGTCTGGGACAATGAGCAGTTCTTC
TRBJ1-2	TRBV5-6	NA	NA	CASSMIQVNYGYTF	TGTGCCAGCAGCATGATACAGGTTAACTATGGCTACACCTTC
TRBJ1-5	TRBV5-1	TRBD1	NA	CASSPGQGLGQPQHF	TGCGCCAGCAGCCCAGGACAGGGCTTGGGACAGCCCCAGCATTTT
TRBJ2-7	TRBV27	TRBD1	NA	CASSTGEFDEQYF	TGTGCCAGTTCGACAGGGGAATTCGACGAGCAGTACTTC
TRBJ2-1	TRBV10-1	TRBD2	NA	CASSPPGLAGVDEQFF	TGCGCCAGCAGCCCGCCGGGACTAGCGGGAGTGGATGAGCAGTTCTTC
TRBJ2-7	TRBV9	TRBD2	NA	CASSIRLARSGYEQYF	TGTGCCAGCAGCATCCGACTAGCGAGGAGCGGCTACGAGCAGTACTTC
TRBJ1-2	TRBV2	TRBD1	NA	CASTITAGGNYGYTF	TGTGCCAGCACTATAACGGCAGGGGGTAACTATGGCTACACCTTC
TRBJ2-2	TRBV13	TRBD2	NA	CASSRTSGRAGELFF	TGTGCCAGCAGCCGAACTAGCGGGAGGGCCGGGGAGCTGTTTTTT
TRBJ2-2	TRBV19	TRBD2	NA	CASSFRTSAGTGELFF	TGTGCCAGTAGTTTTCGGACTAGCGCCGGCACCGGGGAGCTGTTTTTT
TRBJ2-4	TRBV5-1	NA	NA	CASSLEGLNIQYF	TGCGCCAGCAGCTTGGAGGGGTTAAACATTCAGTACTTC
TRBJ2-3	TRBV2	TRBD2	NA	CASRERLAGLDTQYF	TGTGCCAGCAGAGAACGGCTAGCGGGTTTAGATACGCAGTATTTT
TRBJ2-7	TRBV19	TRBD1	NA	CASRLKGQGYEQYF	TGTGCCAGTAGATTAAAGGGACAGGGGTACGAGCAGTACTTC
TRBJ2-5	TRBV2	TRBD1	once	CASSADRVETQYF	TGTGCCAGCAGCGCGGACAGGGTAGAGACCCAGTACTTC
TRBJ2-1	TRBV7-7	TRBD1	NA	CASSVRQGNEQFF	TGTGCCAGCAGCGTCCGACAGGGAAATGAGCAGTTCTTC
TRBJ2-3	TRBV9	NA	NA	CASSVGLLAGAADTQYF	TGTGCCAGCAGCGTAGGTCTCCTAGCTGGTGCCGCAGATACGCAGTATTTT
TRBJ1-1	TRBV19	NA	NA	CASSNPPDMNTEAFF	TGTGCCAGTAGTAACCCCCCAGATATGAACACTGAAGCTTTCTTT
TRBJ1-2	TRBV29-1	TRBD1	NA	CSVEEGQVSRGYTF	TGCAGCGTTGAAGAGGGACAGGTGTCGCGCGGCTACACCTTC
TRBJ1-1	TRBV6-2/TRBV6-3	TRBD1	few	CASSSQGAGTEAFF	TGTGCCAGCAGTTCACAGGGGGCGGGCACTGAAGCTTTCTTT
TRBJ1-4	TRBV30	NA	NA	CAWSKGGGNEKLFF	TGTGCCTGGAGTAAAGGGGGGGGGAATGAAAAACTGTTTTTT
TRBJ2-2	TRBV24-1	NA	NA	CATSDGLGAVGELFF	TGTGCCACCAGTGATGGGCTGGGGGCGGTCGGGGAGCTGTTTTTT
TRBJ1-2	TRBV15	TRBD1	NA	CATSRGGQGYGYTF	TGTGCCACCAGCAGAGGGGGACAGGGCTATGGCTACACCTTC
TRBJ1-2	TRBV29-1	NA	NA	CSVGNGQIYGYTF	TGCAGCGTCGGTAACGGACAGATCTATGGCTACACCTTC
TRBJ1-2	TRBV5-4	NA	NA	CASSSGLPGTGYTF	TGTGCCAGCAGCTCGGGACTTCCAGGGACGGGCTACACCTTC
TRBJ1-1	TRBV5-5	TRBD1	once	CASSRTGGQMNTEAFF	TGTGCCAGCAGCCGGACAGGGGGCCAGATGAACACTGAAGCTTTCTTT
TRBJ1-1	TRBV5-6	NA	NA	CASSLGPVWNTEAFF	TGTGCCAGCAGCTTGGGTCCGGTGTGGAACACTGAAGCTTTCTTT
TRBJ2-5	TRBV11-3	TRBD2	NA	CASSWGTSGDQETQYF	TGTGCCAGCAGCTGGGGGACTAGCGGAGACCAAGAGACCCAGTACTTC
TRBJ1-4	TRBV11-2	NA	NA	CASSLGQGFFEKLFF	TGTGCCAGCAGCTTAGGGCAGGGGTTTTTCGAAAAACTGTTTTTT
TRBJ2-2	TRBV23-1	NA	NA	CASTTNTGPAGELFF	TGCGCCAGCACGACGAATACAGGGCCAGCCGGGGAGCTGTTTTTT
TRBJ1-1	TRBV6-5	NA	NA	CASSYRGLMNTEAFF	TGTGCCAGCAGTTACCGGGGGTTAATGAACACTGAAGCTTTCTTT
TRBJ2-3	TRBV4-3	NA	NA	CASSQAGLSTDTQYF	TGCGCCAGCAGCCAAGCGGGACTTAGCACAGATACGCAGTATTTT
TRBJ2-3	TRBV5-1	NA	NA	CASSFNLPGVGGTQYF	TGCGCCAGCAGCTTTAATCTCCCCGGGGTAGGCGGTACGCAGTATTTT
TRBJ1-4	TRBV3-1/TRBV3-2	TRBD1	few	CASSRVQGSGEKLFF	TGTGCCAGCAGCCGAGTACAGGGGTCGGGGGAAAAACTGTTTTTT
TRBJ2-1	TRBV11-3	TRBD2	NA	CASSQRAGGYNEQFF	TGTGCCAGCAGCCAGAGAGCGGGAGGCTACAATGAGCAGTTCTTC
TRBJ2-1	TRBV5-1	TRBD1	few	CASSSDRGPPRDEQFF	TGCGCCAGCAGCTCTGACAGGGGGCCCCCGCGTGATGAGCAGTTCTTC
TRBJ1-3	TRBV15	NA	NA	CATSREAAPLGNTIYF	TGTGCCACCAGCAGAGAAGCTGCACCTCTTGGAAACACCATATATTTT
TRBJ2-2	TRBV9	NA	few	CASSVQVSGELFF	TGTGCCAGCAGCGTACAGGTATCTGGGGAGCTGTTTTTT
TRBJ1-3	TRBV3-1/TRBV3-2	NA	NA	CASSQVPSGLSSGNTIYF	TGTGCCAGCAGCCAAGTTCCATCAGGGCTTAGCTCTGGAAACACCATATATTTT
TRBJ2-3	TRBV18	TRBD2	NA	CASSPGGSGNGQSDTQYF	TGTGCCAGCTCACCCGGTGGAAGCGGGAACGGGCAATCAGATACGCAGTATTTT
TRBJ1-4	TRBV6-2/TRBV6-3	TRBD1	NA	CASSYGQGSSNEKLFF	TGTGCCAGCAGTTATGGACAGGGGTCGTCTAATGAAAAACTGTTTTTT
TRBJ2-1	TRBV28	TRBD2	NA	CASSPPGLREGPNEQFF	TGTGCCAGCAGTCCTCCGGGGCTGCGGGAGGGCCCCAATGAGCAGTTCTTC
TRBJ1-2	TRBV5-1	TRBD1	NA	CASSLYGTGKFYGYTF	TGCGCCAGCAGCTTGTATGGGACAGGGAAGTTCTATGGCTACACCTTC
TRBJ1-1	TRBV7-9	NA	few	CASRDTYSMNTEAFF	TGTGCCAGCCGGGACACCTATTCCATGAACACTGAAGCTTTCTTT
TRBJ2-3	TRBV5-5	TRBD1	NA	CASSVRDSGWTDTQYF	TGTGCCAGCAGCGTCCGGGACAGTGGATGGACAGATACGCAGTATTTT
TRBJ1-2	TRBV5-8	NA	once	CASSIGTRANYGYTF	TGTGCCAGCAGCATCGGGACTCGGGCTAACTATGGCTACACCTTC
TRBJ1-1	TRBV5-6	NA	NA	CASSLAHGVASAEAFF	TGTGCCAGCAGCTTGGCCCACGGGGTTGCGAGCGCTGAAGCTTTCTTT